This T cell receptor (beta chain) was found in a study of neurological immune-mediated disorders. Notes on the study in general: The repertoires of 18 of 34 multiple sclerosis patients fell into one related-CDR3 cluster (a possible signature) under phylogenetic grouping.

The cDNA came from 5'RACE, which used 10-nucleotide random UMIs. TCRdb recomputed calls from the 5' RACE reads with MiXCR, one row per CDR3 protein. This sample has tens of thousands of distinct CDR3 sequences, with 3.4% found just once. Trimming stripped 1 base from V and 5 bases from J, with 27 bases between. Germline CDR1 DFQATT, CDR2 SNEGSKA (reference sequence). The CDR3 extends over 18 amino acids. At least ten counts were recorded for this clonotype. What it binds is not known. Sequences were obtained from PBMCs. The chain recombines TRBV20-1 with TRBJ2-7; perhaps D is TRBD1 or TRBD2 (6 bases each). The TCR comes from a man aged 35-49 years with multiple sclerosis. The CDR3 loop reads CSARGWGAPDMGNHEQYF. DNA for the CDR3: TGCAGTGCTAGAGGATGGGGGGCCCCCGATATGGGAAACCACGAGCAGTACTTC.